This TCR beta chain appears in the sequencing data of a study of radiotherapy plus CTLA-4 blockade in lung cancer. Deletions cut 5 bases from V and 0 bases from J, with 5 bases between. This CDR3 region has 13 residues. The germline V gene has CDR1 SEHNR and CDR2 FQNEAQ (reference sequence). Profiled with immunoSEQ multiplex PCR; TCRdb holds only in-frame clones, not every one. The table lists tens of thousands of clones, about 63% of them singletons. The origin of this receptor is a human donor with non-small cell lung cancer who had a partial response to radiotherapy plus ipilimumab. The material was peripheral blood, obtained from a patient treated with radiotherapy plus ipilimumab. This rearrangement joins TRBV7-9 to TRBJ1-5; D is undetermined. CDR3 sequence (DNA): TGTGCCAGCAGCCTTAATAGCAATCAGCCCCAGCATTTT. Protein product: CASSLNSNQPQHF.